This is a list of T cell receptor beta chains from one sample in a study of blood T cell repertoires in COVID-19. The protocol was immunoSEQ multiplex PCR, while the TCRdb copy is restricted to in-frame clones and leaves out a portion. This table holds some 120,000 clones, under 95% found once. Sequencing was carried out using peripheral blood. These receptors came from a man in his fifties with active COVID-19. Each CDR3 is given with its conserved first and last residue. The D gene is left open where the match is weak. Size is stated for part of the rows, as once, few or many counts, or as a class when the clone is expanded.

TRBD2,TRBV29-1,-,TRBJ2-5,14,CSVGSGGQVETQYF,TGCAGCGTTGGTAGCGGGGGGCAGGTGGAGACCCAGTACTTC
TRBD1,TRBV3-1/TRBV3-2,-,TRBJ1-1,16,CASSQDGQGGNTEAFF,TGTGCCAGCAGCCAAGATGGCCAGGGGGGAAACACTGAAGCTTTCTTT
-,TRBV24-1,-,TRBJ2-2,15,CATSDPLMNTGELFF,TGTGCCACCAGTGATCCCCTTATGAACACCGGGGAGCTGTTTTTT
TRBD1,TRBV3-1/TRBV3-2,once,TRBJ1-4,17,CASSQGQGALGAEKLFF,TGTGCCAGCAGCCAAGGACAGGGGGCGCTCGGAGCGGAAAAACTGTTTTTT
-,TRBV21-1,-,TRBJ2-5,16,CASSIWSGSPVETQYF,TGTGCCAGCAGCATATGGAGTGGGAGCCCGGTAGAGACCCAGTACTTC
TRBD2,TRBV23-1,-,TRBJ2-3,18,CASSQSGSSGRDTDTQYF,TGCGCCAGCAGTCAATCAGGGTCTAGCGGGAGGGACACAGATACGCAGTATTTT
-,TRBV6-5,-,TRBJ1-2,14,CASRIDASQGGYTF,TGTGCCAGCAGGATCGACGCCTCTCAGGGGGGCTACACCTTC
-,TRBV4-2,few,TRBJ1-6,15,CASSQDSYYNSPLHF,TGTGCCAGCAGCCAAGATTCGTACTATAATTCACCCCTCCACTTT
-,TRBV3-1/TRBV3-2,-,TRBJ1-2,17,CASSQGAGDESNYGYTF,TGTGCCAGCAGCCAAGGGGCAGGGGATGAGTCTAACTATGGCTACACCTTC
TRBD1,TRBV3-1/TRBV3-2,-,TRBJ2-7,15,CASSQGYRGLNEQYF,TGTGCCAGCAGCCAAGGATACAGGGGGCTCAACGAGCAGTACTTC
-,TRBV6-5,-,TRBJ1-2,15,CASSPGGDKEYGYTF,TGTGCCAGCAGCCCGGGGGGGGATAAAGAATATGGCTACACCTTC
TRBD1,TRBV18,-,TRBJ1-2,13,CASSETGNYGYTF,TGTGCCAGCTCTGAGACAGGGAACTATGGCTACACCTTC
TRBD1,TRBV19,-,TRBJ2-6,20,CASSVSVWTGKRSGANVLTF,TGTGCCAGTAGTGTCTCGGTTTGGACAGGGAAACGTTCTGGGGCCAACGTCCTGACTTTC
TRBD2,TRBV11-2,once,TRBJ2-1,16,CASIRVAGGDYNEQFF,TGTGCCAGCATACGGGTAGCGGGGGGCGACTACAATGAGCAGTTCTTC
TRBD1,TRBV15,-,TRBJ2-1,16,CATSRAQGVTYNEQFF,TGTGCCACCAGCAGAGCGCAGGGGGTTACCTACAATGAGCAGTTCTTC
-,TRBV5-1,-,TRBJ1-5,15,CASSPAGGESQPQHF,TGCGCCAGCAGCCCCGCGGGGGGCGAGAGTCAGCCCCAGCATTTT
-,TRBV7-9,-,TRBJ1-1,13,CASSLTGRAEAFF,TGTGCCAGCAGCTTAACAGGTCGGGCTGAAGCTTTCTTT
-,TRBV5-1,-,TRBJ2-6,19,CASSLVRGQGDSGANVLTF,TGCGCCAGCAGCTTGGTTCGGGGACAAGGTGACTCTGGGGCCAACGTCCTGACTTTC